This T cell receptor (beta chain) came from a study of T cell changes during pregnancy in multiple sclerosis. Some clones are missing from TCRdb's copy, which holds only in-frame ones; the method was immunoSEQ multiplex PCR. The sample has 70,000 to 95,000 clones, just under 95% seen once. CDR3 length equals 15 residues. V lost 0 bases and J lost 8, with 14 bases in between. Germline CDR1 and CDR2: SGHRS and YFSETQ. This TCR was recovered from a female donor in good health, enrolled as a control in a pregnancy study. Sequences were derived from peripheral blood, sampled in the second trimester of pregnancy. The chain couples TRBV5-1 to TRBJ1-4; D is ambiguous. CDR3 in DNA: TGCGCCAGCAGCTTGGCAACGCCGGAGTTGGAAAAACTGTTTTTT. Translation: CASSLATPELEKLFF.